These 28 T cell receptor beta chains were all obtained from the same sample, sequenced in a study of cytomegalovirus exposure and HLA in healthy donors. Researchers ran the PCR with 60 Vbeta and 13 Jbeta primers. Data came from immunoSEQ multiplex PCR; TCRdb stores just in-frame clones and leaves some out. The sample yields 80,000 to 100,000 clones, around 80% seen once. Specimen: PBMCs. The origin of the receptors is a man aged 25 to 40 in good health and CMV-seronegative.

In DNA form, the CDR3 reads TGTGCCAGCAGTTTATCGCGCCGGGTGCGCCAAAACTACGAGCAGTACTTC. It yields the protein CASSLSRRVRQNYEQYF. The genes are TRBV27 and TRBJ2-7; D is uncertain. CDR1 is MNHEY and CDR2 is SMNVEV in the germline V gene (reference sequence). V dropped 0 bases and J dropped 3 bases, with 18 bases sitting between them. There are 17 residues in the CDR3.

The V call is TRBV28, the J call TRBJ2-7; 7 nucleotides match TRBD2. The germline CDR1 and CDR2 sequences are MDHEN and SYDVKM. The CDR3 spans 14 residues. V was clipped by 2 bases and J by 7 bases; unmatched bases: 8. This CDR3 is CASSLGGDVPEQYF. The CDR3 coding sequence is TGTGCCAGCAGTTTAGGGGGGGATGTCCCGGAGCAGTACTTC.

The chain recombines TRBV10-1 with TRBJ2-1; the D gene is possibly TRBD2 (5 bases). Trimming took off 3 bases at V and 9 bases at J, with 9 bases between the two ends. This CDR3 comprises 12 residues. CDR1 and CDR2 from the germline V gene are WNHNN and SYGVQD (reference sequence). The CDR3, as DNA: TGCGCCAGCAGTGATCCGGCGGGTGAGCAGTTCTTC. Translated: CASSDPAGEQFF.

The chain is built from TRBV30 and TRBJ2-5; D is possibly TRBD2 (6 bases). The CDR3 consists of 12 residues. V lost 4 bases and J lost 5, with 11 bases in between. Germline CDR1 is GTSNPN and CDR2 is SVGIG (reference sequence). The CDR3 here is CAWNRGSETQYF. The CDR3 nucleotides read TGTGCCTGGAATCGGGGGAGCGAGACCCAGTACTTC.

This sequence joins TRBV2 and TRBJ1-3, with D tentatively TRBD1 (5 bases). From germline, CDR1 is SNHLY and CDR2 FYNNEI. V was shortened by 6 bases and J by 0 bases, with 12 bases between the two germline ends. This CDR3 contains 15 residues. In DNA form, the CDR3 reads TGTGCCAGCAGGGGGTTGGGGGGCTCTGGAAACACCATATATTTT. Encoded protein: CASRGLGGSGNTIYF.

This chain links TRBV9 with TRBJ2-2; 8 bases are shared with TRBD1. The junction had 4 bases not matched to a gene; V was cut back by 2 bases and J by 4 bases. The CDR3 has 15 residues. Germline values: CDR1 SGDLS, CDR2 YYNGEE. DNA for the CDR3: TGTGCCAGCAGCGTGACAGGGGTCGCCACCGGGGAGCTGTTTTTT. Amino acid sequence: CASSVTGVATGELFF.

This clone was detected only a few times. This rearrangement joins TRBV5-1 to TRBJ1-4, with 8 bases identical to TRBD1. Germline assignment: CDR1 SGHRS and CDR2 YFSETQ. This CDR3 is 19 amino acids long. Losses at the gene ends were 9 bases for V and 0 bases for J; bases not matched to a gene: 19. CDR3 residues: CANPPARDRSFATNEKLFF. The CDR3 region has the DNA TGCGCCAACCCGCCCGCCAGGGACAGGAGTTTTGCAACTAATGAAAAACTGTTTTTT. Combining the CDR3 with reference TRBV5-1 and TRBJ1-4 gives the whole variable domain KAGVTQTPRYLIKTRGQQVTLSCSPISGHRSVSWYQQTPGQGLQFLFEYFSETQRNKGNFPGRFSGRQFSNSRSEMNVSTLELGDSALYLCANPPARDRSFATNEKLFFGSGTQLSVL.

V and J are TRBV29-1 and TRBJ2-5; perhaps TRBD2 as D (5 bases). The J call may be in error: the DNA end matches TRBJ2-7 better. This CDR3 contains 13 residues. Per the germline V gene, CDR1 is SQVTM and CDR2 is ANQGSEA. The CDR3: CSVAFGVGYEQYF. The CDR3 region has the DNA TGCAGCGTTGCGTTCGGGGTGGGTTACGAGCAGTACTTC.

V gene TRBV7-2 combines with J gene TRBJ1-1; D is perhaps TRBD1 (5 bases). Per the germline V gene, CDR1 is SGHTA and CDR2 is FQGNSA. Trimming left V 5 bases short and J 5 bases short, with 15 bases between. The CDR3 length is 14 residues. The CDR3 here is CASSIGGVVTEAFF. The CDR3 DNA sequence: TGTGCCAGCAGCATCGGGGGTGTGGTGACTGAAGCTTTCTTT.

The rearrangement links TRBV5-1 to TRBJ1-2; D gene uncertain. Between the trimmed V and J ends, which lost 0 bases and 3 bases, there was a span of 9 bases. Per germline, CDR1 SGHRS and CDR2 YFSETQ. This CDR3 region has 14 residues. The CDR3 DNA sequence: TGCGCCAGCAGCTTGGTTGGAGGCGACTATGGCTACACCTTC. Protein sequence: CASSLVGGDYGYTF.

The rearrangement joins TRBV7-9 to TRBJ1-4; TRBD1 aligns across 10 bases. CDR1 SEHNR and CDR2 FQNEAQ come from the germline V gene (reference sequence). The CDR3 is 15 amino acids. Trimming removed 5 bases from V and 5 bases from J; junction bases left unmatched: 5. In nucleotides, the CDR3 is TGTGCCAGCAGCCAGAGGACAGGGGGAAATGAAAAACTGTTTTTT. This sequence encodes CASSQRTGGNEKLFF.

V is TRBV7-9 and J is TRBJ1-4, with 8 bases that match TRBD1. V was clipped by 0 bases and J by 3 bases; unmatched bases: 6. This CDR3 is built from 17 residues. The germline V gene encodes CDR1 SEHNR and CDR2 FQNEAQ (reference sequence). The CDR3 DNA reads TGTGCCAGCAGCTTAGCCAGGGGGCTAAGGTCTAATGAAAAACTGTTTTTT. It yields the protein CASSLARGLRSNEKLFF. Supplemented by reference TRBV7-9 and TRBJ1-4, the full variable domain reads DTGVSQNPRHKITKRGQNVTFRCDPISEHNRLYWYRQTLGQGPEFLTYFQNEAQLEKSRLLSDRFSAERPKGSFSTLEIQRTEQGDSAMYLCASSLARGLRSNEKLFFGSGTQLSVL.

This sequence joins TRBV30 and TRBJ1-5; D is perhaps TRBD1 (6 bases). Germline V gene sequence: CDR1 GTSNPN, CDR2 SVGIG (reference sequence). The length of the CDR3 is 13 residues. Trimming took off 3 bases at V and 10 bases at J, with 16 bases between the two ends. The CDR3 loop is CAWSLGGGGPQHF. The DNA of the CDR3 is TGTGCCTGGAGCTTAGGGGGTGGTGGACCCCAGCATTTT.

The chain employs TRBV16 and TRBJ1-1; D is unresolved. There are 13 residues in the CDR3. From germline, CDR1 is KGHSY and CDR2 FQNENV. The V and J ends lost 3 bases and 1 base respectively, with 6 bases between them. CDR3 protein: CASSQNKNTEAFF. The DNA for the CDR3 is TGTGCCAGCAGCCAGAACAAGAACACTGAAGCTTTCTTT.

CDR3 DNA sequence: TGTGCCAGCAGTGAAGCGGCTAGCGGGAGTGAGACCCAGTACTTC. Translation gives CASSEAASGSETQYF. The chain links TRBV6-1 to TRBJ2-5; 10 bases fit TRBD2. In germline, CDR1 is MNHNS, CDR2 SASEGT. V lost 0 bases, J lost 5 bases, and 3 bases stayed unmatched. The CDR3 totals 15 residues.

This clone was seen just once. V usage is TRBV27 and J usage is TRBJ2-7, with TRBD2 matching over 11 bases. Trimming at V came to 6 bases and at J to 4 bases, leaving 11 bases not matched to a gene. CDR3 length equals 16 residues. In germline, CDR1 is MNHEY, CDR2 SMNVEV (reference sequence). The CDR3: CASSGLGLAESYEQYF. Here the CDR3 DNA reads TGTGCCAGCAGCGGACTGGGACTAGCGGAATCTTACGAGCAGTACTTC.

This clone was seen only a few times. The gene calls are TRBV29-1 and TRBJ2-2; D may be TRBD1 (6 bases). CDR3 length: 15 amino acids. Germline-derived CDR1 and CDR2 are SQVTM and ANQGSEA. The V and J ends lost 5 bases and 4 bases respectively, with 17 bases between them. CDR3 nucleotides: TGCAGCGTTTTTGTCGGCAGGGGCCTCACCGGGGAGCTGTTTTTT. Its protein product is CSVFVGRGLTGELFF.

This clone was recorded a few times. The chain carries TRBV5-1 and TRBJ1-1, with TRBD1 matching over 7 bases. V lost 4 bases and J lost 10; bases outside the gene matches: 16. In germline, CDR1 is SGHRS, CDR2 YFSETQ. The CDR3 runs 15 residues. The DNA of the CDR3 is TGCGCCAGCAGCCGGGGATCCAGGGGGGAACTTGGAGCTTTCTTT. The encoded protein is CASSRGSRGELGAFF.

This sequence joins TRBV28 and TRBJ1-5; TRBD1 aligns across 7 bases. V dropped 6 bases and J dropped 3; count of bases not matched to a gene: 8. From germline, CDR1 is MDHEN and CDR2 SYDVKM. The CDR3 spans 15 residues. The chain's CDR3 is CASRPLTGYNQPQHF. The CDR3 DNA is TGTGCCAGCAGACCGTTGACAGGGTACAATCAGCCCCAGCATTTT.

The chain uses TRBV10-3 and TRBJ2-7; TRBD1 agrees at 8 bases. With 5 bases clipped from V and 6 bases from J, the junction kept 9 bases outside the gene matches. The CDR3 loop spans 14 amino acids. Germline CDR1 reads ENHRY; CDR2 reads SYGVKD. The CDR3 bases are TGTGCCATCAGTTCTGGGACAGGAATCAGCGAGCAGTACTTC. Protein product: CAISSGTGISEQYF.

V gene TRBV6-5 combines with J gene TRBJ2-1; TRBD1 might be the D (5 bases). The germline CDR1 and CDR2 sequences are MNHEY and SVGAGI. CDR3 size: 16 residues. V lost 0 bases, J lost 9 bases, and 18 bases lay in between. CDR3 coding DNA: TGTGCCAGCAGTTACTCTAAAAGGGGTCGGATGGGTGAGCAGTTCTTC. Protein product: CASSYSKRGRMGEQFF.

About this clone: Germline is not matched at one junction end, which may reflect a read error. This rearrangement joins TRBV5-4 to TRBJ2-5; 10 bases are shared with TRBD2. Germline V lookup: CDR1 SGHNT, CDR2 YYREEE (reference sequence). The CDR3 spans 14 residues. The DNA for the CDR3 is TGTGCCAGCAGCTCTAGCGGGGGTGGAGAGACCCGGTACTTC. Protein sequence: CASSSSGGGETRYF.

This sequence joins TRBV30 and TRBJ1-5; TRBD1 might be the D (5 bases). The germline gives CDR1 GTSNPN, CDR2 SVGIG (reference sequence). The CDR3 runs 18 residues. The V and J ends lost 3 bases and 0 bases respectively, with 21 bases between them. Here the CDR3 DNA reads TGTGCCTGGAGCCCAAGGCTAGGGGTCCTTAATAGCAATCAGCCCCAGCATTTT. Protein sequence: CAWSPRLGVLNSNQPQHF.

This CDR3 reads CASSATGAHEQYF. CDR3 DNA sequence: TGTGCCAGCTCGGCGACAGGGGCCCACGAGCAGTACTTC. The chain uses TRBV18 and TRBJ2-7; 8 nucleotides align to TRBD1. Trimming cost V 6 bases and J 5 bases; bases outside gene matches: 6. From germline, CDR1 is KGHSH and CDR2 LQKENI. This CDR3 contains 13 residues.

The chain carries TRBV19 and TRBJ1-5, with D possibly matching TRBD1 (6 bases). CDR3 length equals 14 residues. Germline loops: CDR1 LNHDA, CDR2 SQIVND (reference sequence). Trimming removed 5 bases from V and 2 bases from J, with 10 bases in between. The CDR3 loop is CASSGGGGNQPQHF. The CDR3 coding sequence is TGTGCCAGTAGTGGGGGCGGAGGCAATCAGCCCCAGCATTTT. Full variable domain (outside the CDR3, taken from reference TRBV19 and TRBJ1-5): DGGITQSPKYLFRKEGQNVTLSCEQNLNHDAMYWYRQDPGQGLRLIYYSQIVNDFQKGDIAEGYSVSREKKESFPLTVTSAQKNPTAFYLCASSGGGGNQPQHFGDGTRLSIL.

V usage is TRBV18 and J usage is TRBJ1-4; D unclear. Per the germline V gene, CDR1 is KGHSH and CDR2 is LQKENI. The CDR3 length is 14 residues. V was shortened by 3 bases and J by 0 bases, with 5 bases between the two germline ends. Here the CDR3 DNA reads TGTGCCAGCTCACCCCAGGCAACTAATGAAAAACTGTTTTTT. Its translation is CASSPQATNEKLFF.

The chain uses TRBV4-3 and TRBJ2-1, with 8 bases matching TRBD2. The CDR3 is made up of 17 amino acids. The J segment lost 4 bases and the V segment lost 0 bases, leaving 8 bases of the junction unmatched. Germline values: CDR1 LGHNA, CDR2 YSLEER. The CDR3 sequence: CASSQEPSGGLYNEQFF. For the CDR3, the DNA is TGCGCCAGCAGCCAAGAACCCAGCGGGGGTCTATACAATGAGCAGTTCTTC.

The chain has TRBV2 and TRBJ1-2, with a possible D match to TRBD1 (6 bases). Trimming removed 4 bases at V and 1 base at J, with 10 bases between. The CDR3 consists of 14 residues. Germline values: CDR1 SNHLY, CDR2 FYNNEI. The CDR3 DNA reads as TGTGCCAGCAGTGGAGGACAGAGTAACTATGGCTACACCTTC. This sequence encodes CASSGGQSNYGYTF.